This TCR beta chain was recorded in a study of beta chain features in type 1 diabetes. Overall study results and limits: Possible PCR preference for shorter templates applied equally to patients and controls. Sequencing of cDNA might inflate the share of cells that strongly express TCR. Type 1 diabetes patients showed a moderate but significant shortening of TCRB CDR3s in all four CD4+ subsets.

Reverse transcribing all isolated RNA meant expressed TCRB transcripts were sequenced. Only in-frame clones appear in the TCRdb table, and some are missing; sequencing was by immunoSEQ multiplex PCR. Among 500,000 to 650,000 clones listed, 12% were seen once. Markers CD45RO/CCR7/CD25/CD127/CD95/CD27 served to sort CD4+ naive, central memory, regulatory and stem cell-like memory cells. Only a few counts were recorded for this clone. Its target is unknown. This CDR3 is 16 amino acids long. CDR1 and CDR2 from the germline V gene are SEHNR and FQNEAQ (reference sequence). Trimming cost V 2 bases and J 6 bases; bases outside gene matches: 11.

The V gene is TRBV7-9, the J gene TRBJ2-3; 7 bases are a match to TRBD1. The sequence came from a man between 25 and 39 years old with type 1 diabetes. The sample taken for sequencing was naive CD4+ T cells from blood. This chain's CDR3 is CASSLKPGDRRDTQYF. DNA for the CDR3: TGTGCCAGCAGCTTAAAACCAGGGGACAGACGGGATACGCAGTATTTT.